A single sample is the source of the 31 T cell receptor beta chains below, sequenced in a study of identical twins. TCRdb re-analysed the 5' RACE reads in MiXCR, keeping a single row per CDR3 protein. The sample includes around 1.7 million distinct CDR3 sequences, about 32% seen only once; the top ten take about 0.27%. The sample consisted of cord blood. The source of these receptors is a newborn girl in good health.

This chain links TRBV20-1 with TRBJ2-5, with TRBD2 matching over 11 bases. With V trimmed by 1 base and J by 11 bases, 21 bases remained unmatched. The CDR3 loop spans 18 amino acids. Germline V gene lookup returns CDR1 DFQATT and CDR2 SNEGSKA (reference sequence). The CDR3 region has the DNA TGCAGTGCTAGAGGTAGGGTACTAGCGGGGGCCTACTACAATGAGCAGTACTTC. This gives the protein CSARGRVLAGAYYNEQYF.

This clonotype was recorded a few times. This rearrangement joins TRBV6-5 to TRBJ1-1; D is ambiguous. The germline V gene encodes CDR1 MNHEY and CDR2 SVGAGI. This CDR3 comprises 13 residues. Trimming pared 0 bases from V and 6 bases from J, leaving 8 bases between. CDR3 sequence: CASSYSKFPEAFF. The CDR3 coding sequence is TGTGCCAGCAGTTACTCGAAGTTCCCTGAAGCTTTCTTT.

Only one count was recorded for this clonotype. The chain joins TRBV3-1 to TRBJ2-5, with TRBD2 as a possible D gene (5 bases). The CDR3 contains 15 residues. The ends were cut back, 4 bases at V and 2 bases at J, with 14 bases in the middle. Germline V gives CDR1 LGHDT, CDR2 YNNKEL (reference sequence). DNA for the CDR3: TGTGCCAGCAGCCGAGCCCCTAGCAGTCAAGAGACCCAGTACTTC. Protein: CASSRAPSSQETQYF.

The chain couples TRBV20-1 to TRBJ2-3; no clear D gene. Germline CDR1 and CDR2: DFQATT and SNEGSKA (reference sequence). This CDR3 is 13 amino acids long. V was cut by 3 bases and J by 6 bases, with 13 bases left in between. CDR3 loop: CSASSISSDTQYF. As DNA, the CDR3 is TGCAGTGCTAGCTCGATATCCTCTGATACGCAGTATTTT.

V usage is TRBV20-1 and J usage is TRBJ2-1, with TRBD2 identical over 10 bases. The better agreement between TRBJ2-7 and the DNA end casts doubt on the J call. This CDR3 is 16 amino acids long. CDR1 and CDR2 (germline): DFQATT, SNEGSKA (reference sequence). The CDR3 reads CSARGLAGAIAHEQYF. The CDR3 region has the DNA TGCAGTGCTAGAGGGCTAGCGGGAGCCATCGCCCATGAGCAGTACTTC.

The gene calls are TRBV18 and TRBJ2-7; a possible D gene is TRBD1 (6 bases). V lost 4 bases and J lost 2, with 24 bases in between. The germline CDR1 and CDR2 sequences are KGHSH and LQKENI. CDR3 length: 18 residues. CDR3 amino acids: CASSQTCMVGRGPYEQYF. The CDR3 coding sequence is TGTGCCAGCTCACAGACTTGTATGGTTGGCAGGGGCCCCTACGAGCAGTACTTC.

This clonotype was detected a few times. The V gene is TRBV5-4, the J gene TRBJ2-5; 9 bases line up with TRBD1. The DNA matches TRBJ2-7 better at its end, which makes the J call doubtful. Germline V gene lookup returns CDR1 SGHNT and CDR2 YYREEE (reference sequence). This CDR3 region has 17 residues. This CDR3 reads CASSSVPGTGRIYEQYF. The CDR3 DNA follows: TGTGCCAGCAGCTCAGTGCCGGGGACAGGGCGCATCTACGAGCAGTACTTC.

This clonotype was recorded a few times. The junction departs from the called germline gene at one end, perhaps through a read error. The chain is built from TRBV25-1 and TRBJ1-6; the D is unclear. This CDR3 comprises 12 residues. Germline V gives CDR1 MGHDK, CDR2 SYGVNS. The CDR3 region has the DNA TGTGCCAGCAGTGAATATAATTCACCCCCCCACTTT. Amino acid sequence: CASSEYNSPPHF. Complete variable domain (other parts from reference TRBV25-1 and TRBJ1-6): EADIYQTPRYLVIGTGKKITLECSQTMGHDKMYWYQQDPGMELHLIHYSYGVNSTEKGDLSSESTVSRIRTEHFPLTLESARPSHTSQYLCASSEYNSPPHFGNGTRLTVT.

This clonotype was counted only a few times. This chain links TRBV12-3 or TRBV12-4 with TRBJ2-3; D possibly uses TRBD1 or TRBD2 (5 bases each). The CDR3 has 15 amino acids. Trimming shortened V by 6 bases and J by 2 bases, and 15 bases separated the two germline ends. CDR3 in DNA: TGTGCCAGCAGCAACGGACACGGGAACACAGATACGCAGTATTTT. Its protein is CASSNGHGNTDTQYF.

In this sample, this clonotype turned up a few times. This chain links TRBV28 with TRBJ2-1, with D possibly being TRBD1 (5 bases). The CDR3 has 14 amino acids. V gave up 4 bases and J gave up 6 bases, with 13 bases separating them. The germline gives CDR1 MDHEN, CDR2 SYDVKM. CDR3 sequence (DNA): TGTGCCAGCAGTTGGGGCCTGGTGGGCAATGAGCAGTTCTTC. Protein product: CASSWGLVGNEQFF. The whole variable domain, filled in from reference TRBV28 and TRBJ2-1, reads DVKVTQSSRYLVKRTGEKVFLECVQDMDHENMFWYRQDPGLGLRLIYFSYDVKMKEKGDIPEGYSVSREKKERFSLILESASTNQTSMYLCASSWGLVGNEQFFGPGTRLTVL.

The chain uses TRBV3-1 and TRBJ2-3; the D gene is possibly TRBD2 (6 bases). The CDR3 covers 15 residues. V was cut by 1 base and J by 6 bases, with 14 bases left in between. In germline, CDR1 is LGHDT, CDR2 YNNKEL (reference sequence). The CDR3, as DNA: TGTGCCAGCAGCCAAGGACTAGTCGCCTCCGATACGCAGTATTTT. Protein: CASSQGLVASDTQYF.

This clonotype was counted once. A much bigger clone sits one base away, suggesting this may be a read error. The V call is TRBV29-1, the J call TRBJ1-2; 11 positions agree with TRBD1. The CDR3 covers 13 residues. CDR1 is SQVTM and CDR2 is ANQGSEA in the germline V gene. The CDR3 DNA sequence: TGCAGCGTTGAAGGGACAGGGGGCTATGGCTACGCCTTC. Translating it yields CSVEGTGGYGYAF.

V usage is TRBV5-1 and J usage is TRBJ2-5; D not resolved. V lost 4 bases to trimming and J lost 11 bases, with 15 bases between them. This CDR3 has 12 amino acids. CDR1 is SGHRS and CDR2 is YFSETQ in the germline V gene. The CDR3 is CASSDPLRSQYF. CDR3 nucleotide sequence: TGCGCCAGCAGCGATCCCTTGCGCTCGCAGTACTTC.

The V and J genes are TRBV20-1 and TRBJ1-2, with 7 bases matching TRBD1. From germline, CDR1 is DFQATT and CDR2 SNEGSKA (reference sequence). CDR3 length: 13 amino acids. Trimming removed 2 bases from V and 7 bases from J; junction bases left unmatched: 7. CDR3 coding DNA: TGCAGTGCTAGAAAAGGGACAGACCCTGGCTACACCTTC. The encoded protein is CSARKGTDPGYTF.

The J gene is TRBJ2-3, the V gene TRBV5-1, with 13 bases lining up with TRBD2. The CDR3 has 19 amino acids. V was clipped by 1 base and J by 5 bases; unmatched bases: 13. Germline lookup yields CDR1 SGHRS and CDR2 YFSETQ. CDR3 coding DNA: TGCGCCAGCAGCTTGTTTTGGACTAGCGGGAGTCGGCGGGGAGATACGCAGTATTTT. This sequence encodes CASSLFWTSGSRRGDTQYF.

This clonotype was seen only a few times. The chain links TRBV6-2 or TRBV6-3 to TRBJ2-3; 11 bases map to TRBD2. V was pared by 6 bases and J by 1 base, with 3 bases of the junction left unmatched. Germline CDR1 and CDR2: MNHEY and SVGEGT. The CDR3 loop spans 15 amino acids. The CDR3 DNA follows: TGTGCCAGCAGGACTAGCGGGATCCGCACAGATACGCAGTATTTT. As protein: CASRTSGIRTDTQYF.

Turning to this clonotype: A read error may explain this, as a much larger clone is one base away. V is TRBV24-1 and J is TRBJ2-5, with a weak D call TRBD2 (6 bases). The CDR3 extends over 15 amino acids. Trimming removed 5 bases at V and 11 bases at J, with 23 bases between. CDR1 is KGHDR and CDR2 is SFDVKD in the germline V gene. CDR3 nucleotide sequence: TGTGCCACCAGTGGCCGGGACTCAATATACAATGAGCAGTACTTC. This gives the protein CATSGRDSIYNEQYF.

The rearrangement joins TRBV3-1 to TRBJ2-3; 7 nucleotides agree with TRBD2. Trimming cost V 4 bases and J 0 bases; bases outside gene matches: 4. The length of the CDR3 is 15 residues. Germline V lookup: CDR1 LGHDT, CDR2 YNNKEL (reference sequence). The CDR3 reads CASSPASGSTDTQYF. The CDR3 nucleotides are TGTGCCAGCAGCCCAGCTAGCGGCAGCACAGATACGCAGTATTTT.

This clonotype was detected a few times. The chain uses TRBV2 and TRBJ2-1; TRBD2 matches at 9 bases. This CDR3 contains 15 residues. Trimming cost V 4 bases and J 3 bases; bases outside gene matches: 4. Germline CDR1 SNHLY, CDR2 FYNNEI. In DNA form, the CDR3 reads TGTGCCAGCAGTGGACAGCGGGAGGACTACAATGAGCAGTTCTTC. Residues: CASSGQREDYNEQFF.

CDR3 sequence (DNA): TGTGCCAGCAGGCCTCGTTGGACCTCCACAGGGGGCGCCTATGGCTACACCTTC. This sequence encodes CASRPRWTSTGGAYGYTF. The rearrangement links TRBV27 to TRBJ1-2; 9 nucleotides align to TRBD1. The CDR3 totals 18 residues. The V and J ends lost 6 bases and 4 bases, in that order; junction bases with no gene match: 18. Germline CDR1 and CDR2: MNHEY and SMNVEV (reference sequence).

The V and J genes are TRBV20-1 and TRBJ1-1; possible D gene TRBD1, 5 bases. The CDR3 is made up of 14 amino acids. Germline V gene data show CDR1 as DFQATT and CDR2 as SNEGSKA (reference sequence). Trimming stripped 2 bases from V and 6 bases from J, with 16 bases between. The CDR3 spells CSARSLGGVPEAFF. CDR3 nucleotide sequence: TGCAGTGCTAGAAGTTTGGGGGGGGTACCTGAAGCTTTCTTT.

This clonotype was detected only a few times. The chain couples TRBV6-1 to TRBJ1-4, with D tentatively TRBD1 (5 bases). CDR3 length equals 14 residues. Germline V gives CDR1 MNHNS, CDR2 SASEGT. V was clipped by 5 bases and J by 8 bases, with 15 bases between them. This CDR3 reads CASSPGGLPEKLFF. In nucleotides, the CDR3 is TGTGCCAGCAGTCCCGGGGGTTTGCCGGAAAAACTGTTTTTT.

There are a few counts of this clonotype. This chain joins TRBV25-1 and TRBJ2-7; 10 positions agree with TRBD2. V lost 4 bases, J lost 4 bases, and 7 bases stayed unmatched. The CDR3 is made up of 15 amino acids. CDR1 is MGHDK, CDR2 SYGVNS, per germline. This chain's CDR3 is CASSGPGLAPYEQYF. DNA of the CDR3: TGTGCCAGCAGTGGGCCGGGACTAGCGCCATACGAGCAGTACTTC.

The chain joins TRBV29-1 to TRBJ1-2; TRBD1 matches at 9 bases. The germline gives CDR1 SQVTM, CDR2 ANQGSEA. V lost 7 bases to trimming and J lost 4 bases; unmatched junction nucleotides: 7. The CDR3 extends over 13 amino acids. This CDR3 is CSALGQGAYGYTF. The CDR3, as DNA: TGCAGCGCCCTGGGACAGGGAGCCTATGGCTACACCTTC.

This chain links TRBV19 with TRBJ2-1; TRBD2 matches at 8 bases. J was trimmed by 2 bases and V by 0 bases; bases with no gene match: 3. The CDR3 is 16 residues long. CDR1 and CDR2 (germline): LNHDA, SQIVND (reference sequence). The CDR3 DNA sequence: TGTGCCAGTAGTATAGATGGACTAGCCCCCTACAATGAGCAGTTCTTC. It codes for CASSIDGLAPYNEQFF.

The CDR3, as DNA: TGTGCCAGCAGCCCGGGGACAGACCTTCGGAACTATGGCTACACCTTC. Residues: CASSPGTDLRNYGYTF. This chain links TRBV5-5 with TRBJ1-2, with 7 bases that match TRBD1. Germline CDR1 reads SGHKS; CDR2 reads YYEKEE (reference sequence). The CDR3 totals 16 residues. J gave up 2 bases and V 4 bases, and 11 bases lay outside the gene matches. Filled out from reference TRBV5-5 and TRBJ1-2, the complete variable domain reads DAGVTQSPTHLIKTRGQQVTLRCSPISGHKSVSWYQQVLGQGPQFIFQYYEKEERGRGNFPDRFSARQFPNYSSELNVNALLLGDSALYLCASSPGTDLRNYGYTFGSGTRLTVV.

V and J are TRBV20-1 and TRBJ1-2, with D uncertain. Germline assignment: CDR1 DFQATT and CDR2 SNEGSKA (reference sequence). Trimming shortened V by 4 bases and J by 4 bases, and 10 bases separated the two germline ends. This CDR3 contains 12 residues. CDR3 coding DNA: TGCAGTGCTACGACAACTACCTATGGCTACACCTTC. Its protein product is CSATTTTYGYTF.

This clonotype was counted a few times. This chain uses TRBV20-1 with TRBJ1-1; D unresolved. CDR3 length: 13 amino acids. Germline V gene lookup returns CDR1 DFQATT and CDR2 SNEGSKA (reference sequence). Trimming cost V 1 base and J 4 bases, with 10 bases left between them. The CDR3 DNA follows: TGCAGTGCTAGAGGGAAGTGGGTCACTGAAGCTTTCTTT. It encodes CSARGKWVTEAFF.

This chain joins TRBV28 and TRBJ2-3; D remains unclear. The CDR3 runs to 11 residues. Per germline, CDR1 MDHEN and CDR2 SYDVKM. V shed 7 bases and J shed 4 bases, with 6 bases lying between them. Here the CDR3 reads CASTQSDTQYF. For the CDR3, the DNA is TGTGCCAGCACTCAGTCAGATACGCAGTATTTT.

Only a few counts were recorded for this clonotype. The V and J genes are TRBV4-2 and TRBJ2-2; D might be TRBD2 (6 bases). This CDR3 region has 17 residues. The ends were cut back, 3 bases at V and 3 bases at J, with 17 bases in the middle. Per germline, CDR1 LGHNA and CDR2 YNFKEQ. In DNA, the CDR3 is TGTGCCAGCAGCCAGGTAGCGGACCTGTGGGACACCGGGGAGCTGTTTTTT. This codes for CASSQVADLWDTGELFF.

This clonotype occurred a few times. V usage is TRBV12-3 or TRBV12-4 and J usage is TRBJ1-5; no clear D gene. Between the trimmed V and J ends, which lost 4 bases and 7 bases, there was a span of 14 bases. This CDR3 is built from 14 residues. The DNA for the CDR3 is TGTGCCAGCAGTTCGCTGATCTTGGGGCAGCCCCAGCATTTT. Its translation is CASSSLILGQPQHF.